This T cell receptor (beta chain) was obtained from a study of technical replicates of blood from a handful of donors. The protocol was immunoSEQ multiplex PCR, while the TCRdb copy is restricted to in-frame clones and leaves out a portion. The repertoire holds 64,000 or so clones, with approximately 83% as singletons. The clonotype originates from a human donor in good health. Some clones in this sample may be carry-over from other donors' samples. Sample: PBMCs.

In DNA form, the CDR3 reads TGCAGCGTTCGCCCGGGACAGGAGAGCTACACCTTC. This codes for CSVRPGQESYTF. The V gene is TRBV29-1, the J gene TRBJ1-2, with 8 positions matching TRBD1. The CDR3 totals 12 residues. Germline V CDR1 and CDR2: SQVTM, ANQGSEA. With V trimmed by 5 bases and J by 9 bases, 8 bases remained unmatched.